This T cell receptor beta chain was recovered during a study of early T cells in non-severe SARS-CoV-2 infection. Overall study: Chains from this unsorted whole-blood bulk RNA could not be paired.

Individual cDNA molecules received unique molecular identifiers. Each CDR3 protein gets one entry after TCRdb re-called the 5' RACE reads with MiXCR. The repertoire holds about 100,000 distinct CDR3 sequences, with 11% as singletons. As concerns this clonotype: Its antigen is currently unknown.

The CDR3 covers 15 residues. The germline CDR1 and CDR2 sequences are SGHVS and FQNEAQ. The germline V and J ends were trimmed by 3 bases and 8 bases, with 17 bases remaining between them. Study results and caveats: Anti-spike CD8 specificities were favored by VDJdb matching, whose results missed private and CD4 specificities.

The genes are TRBV7-8 and TRBJ2-1; TRBD1 is a possible D gene (5 bases). This TCR was recovered from an adult who was a healthcare worker with PCR-confirmed SARS-CoV-2 infection or an uninfected control (not recorded which). Sequenced sample: whole blood. The CDR3 reads CASSLASRVRDEQFF. The CDR3, as DNA: TGTGCCAGCAGCTTGGCGTCCAGGGTCAGGGATGAGCAGTTCTTC.